Listed below are T cell receptor beta chains from one sample, sequenced in a study of identical twins' blood T cells. TCRdb reprocessed the 5' RACE reads with MiXCR, giving one entry per CDR3 protein. The sample comprises 350,000 to 400,000 distinct CDR3 sequences, roughly 31% of which are singletons, and 6.1% rests with the top ten. Material for sequencing was PBMCs. The receptors originated from a woman aged 18 to 55 in good health. Both conserved end residues are part of each CDR3. A D gene is named only where the DNA matches it firmly. Rows give clone size only sometimes, using once, few, many, or a class for an expanded clone.

D	V	size	J	CDR3	DNA
TRBD1	TRBV27	.	TRBJ1-5	CASSSVGQGLNQPQHF	TGTGCCAGCAGTTCCGTGGGACAGGGACTCAATCAGCCCCAGCATTTT
.	TRBV29-1	many	TRBJ2-3	CSVDSVATDTQYF	TGCAGCGTTGACAGCGTGGCAACAGATACGCAGTATTTT
.	TRBV11-3	few	TRBJ2-1	CASSSSSVNNEQFF	TGTGCCAGCAGCTCTTCTAGCGTAAACAATGAGCAGTTCTTC
.	TRBV20-1	.	TRBJ1-5	CSAGDGGEQPQHF	TGCAGTGCAGGAGATGGAGGGGAACAGCCCCAGCATTTT
.	TRBV25-1	.	TRBJ2-3	CASSEYSRVVTDTQYF	TGTGCCAGCAGTGAATACTCCAGGGTCGTCACAGATACGCAGTATTTT
TRBD2	TRBV12-3/TRBV12-4	.	TRBJ2-3	CASSSGSGITDTQYF	TGTGCCAGCAGTTCGGGTAGCGGGATCACAGATACGCAGTATTTT
.	TRBV9	.	TRBJ1-1	CASSPIVGNTEAFF	TGTGCCAGCAGCCCTATAGTGGGGAACACTGAAGCTTTCTTT
.	TRBV29-1	.	TRBJ1-5	CSVSTSGQPQHF	TGCAGCGTTTCGACTTCTGGTCAGCCCCAGCATTTT
TRBD2	TRBV5-1	few	TRBJ2-1	CASSTSGINEQFF	TGCGCCAGCAGTACTAGCGGGATAAATGAGCAGTTCTTC
.	TRBV5-1	few	TRBJ2-4	CASSEGALRTLAKNIQYF	TGCGCCAGCAGTGAAGGGGCACTTCGGACCCTAGCCAAAAACATTCAGTACTTC
.	TRBV7-2	few	TRBJ2-7	CASSLDWGSREQYF	TGTGCCAGCAGCTTAGATTGGGGATCCCGCGAGCAGTACTTC
.	TRBV20-1	few	TRBJ1-2	CSARGLGVSGYTF	TGCAGTGCTAGAGGCCTGGGGGTTTCTGGCTACACCTTC